A single T cell receptor beta chain is shown here with its context. The antigen remains undetermined. The sample belongs to a study of cytomegalovirus exposure and HLA in healthy donors. Study in general: Unique TCR beta sequences numbering 117 million came from about 179 million T cells in an earlier analysis. Clustering assigned approximately 79% of the 350 to 400 genotyped donors to the Caucasian-associated ancestry cluster. Whole-study findings and limits: After further analysis at a later stage, around 17,000 TCR beta sequences were associated with HLA alleles at 0.05 false discovery rate. Clonal expansion, a later analysis showed, was greater in HLA-associated TCR beta chains than in equally common others.

Trimming removed 5 bases from V and 0 bases from J; junction bases left unmatched: 6. The CDR3 runs to 16 residues. Germline values: CDR1 SEHNR, CDR2 FQNEAQ (reference sequence). PCR used 60 Vbeta primers and 13 Jbeta primers. TCRdb's copy holds only in-frame clones and misses some; the assay was immunoSEQ multiplex PCR. The top ten hold 9.5% of the sample, which has about 120,000 clones, 55% to 65% seen once. V is TRBV7-9 and J is TRBJ1-1, with TRBD1 identical over 10 bases. Source material: PBMCs. The receptor's source is a middle-aged woman in good health and CMV-seropositive. This chain's CDR3 is CASSGGDRGLNTEAFF. In DNA form, the CDR3 reads TGTGCCAGCAGCGGGGGGGACAGGGGTCTGAACACTGAAGCTTTCTTT.